This T cell receptor (beta chain) was found in a study of blood T cell repertoires in COVID-19. Study overall: Collection of acute and convalescent COVID-19 samples took place in the United States, Italy and Spain. In each case, the material was cDNA or gDNA derived from T cells, B-cell-depleted T cells, or PBMCs.

Authors' processing steps: The authors estimated nucleated cell counts from reference gene primer amplification. Profiled with immunoSEQ multiplex PCR; TCRdb holds only in-frame clones, not every one. D and trimming come from the DNA, and the V and J calls and clone size come from that table. The sample contains fewer than 150,000 clones, around 80% of which appear only once. With V trimmed by 6 bases and J by 1 base, 5 bases remained unmatched. Germline-derived CDR1 and CDR2 are MNHEY and SVGEGT. The CDR3 runs 14 residues. The sample taken for sequencing was peripheral blood. The chain combines TRBV6-2 or TRBV6-3 with TRBJ1-1; 7 bases line up with TRBD1. The receptor's source is a woman of 80 years or more in a cohort sampled during active or convalescent COVID-19. The CDR3 coding sequence is TGTGCCAGCAGCCCGACAGGGAGGAACACTGAAGCTTTCTTT. Residues: CASSPTGRNTEAFF.